This is a list of T cell receptor beta chains from one sample in a study of T cells in Graves' hyperthyroidism and ophthalmopathy. TCRdb re-analysed the multiplex PCR reads in MiXCR, keeping a single row per CDR3 protein. The sample contains hundreds of thousands of distinct CDR3 sequences, about 15% of which appear only once. The sequenced sample consisted of blood. The receptors originated from a woman in her forties with Graves' ophthalmopathy. CDR3s include the opening cysteine and the closing phenylalanine or tryptophan. The order of the fields is V gene, J gene, clone size, D gene, CDR3 DNA, CDR3 protein. D genes are given only for firm matches. A clone size is listed for some rows: how often the clone was seen (once, few, many), or a class if it is expanded.

v_call: TRBV6-2/TRBV6-3
j_call: TRBJ1-2
clone_size: many
d_call: TRBD1
cdr3_nt: TGTGCCAGCAGTCTAACGGGACAGATAACGGAAGGCTACACCTTC
cdr3_aa: CASSLTGQITEGYTF

v_call: TRBV7-2
j_call: TRBJ2-1
clone_size: -
d_call: TRBD1
cdr3_nt: TGTGCCAGCAGCTTAGCTGGTAGGGGACAGGTCTACAATGAGCAGTTCTTC
cdr3_aa: CASSLAGRGQVYNEQFF

v_call: TRBV7-2
j_call: TRBJ2-7
clone_size: many
d_call: -
cdr3_nt: TGTGCCAGCAGCTTTTCCGGACAGCAATACGAGCAGTACTTC
cdr3_aa: CASSFSGQQYEQYF

v_call: TRBV19
j_call: TRBJ1-5
clone_size: -
d_call: -
cdr3_nt: TGTGCCAGTAGTATAATTTCGGGGATGTATAGCAATCAGCCCCAGCATTTT
cdr3_aa: CASSIISGMYSNQPQHF

v_call: TRBV7-9
j_call: TRBJ1-1
clone_size: many
d_call: -
cdr3_nt: TGTGCCACTTCCAAGACAGGGAACACTGAAGCTTTCTTT
cdr3_aa: CATSKTGNTEAFF

v_call: TRBV29-1
j_call: TRBJ2-7
clone_size: many
d_call: -
cdr3_nt: TGCAGCGTGGTTTCGGGCGAGCAGTACTTC
cdr3_aa: CSVVSGEQYF

v_call: TRBV28
j_call: TRBJ1-2
clone_size: many
d_call: TRBD1
cdr3_nt: TGTGCCAGCAGGTCGCAGGGGGATGACTATGGCTACACCTTC
cdr3_aa: CASRSQGDDYGYTF

v_call: TRBV12-3/TRBV12-4
j_call: TRBJ2-5
clone_size: many
d_call: TRBD1
cdr3_nt: TGTGCCAGCAGTACAGGGGGAGCGGAGACCCAGTACTTC
cdr3_aa: CASSTGGAETQYF

v_call: TRBV4-2
j_call: TRBJ1-1
clone_size: few
d_call: TRBD1
cdr3_nt: TGTGCCAGCAGCTCCAAGGACAGGGGAGGAACTGAAGCTTTCTTT
cdr3_aa: CASSSKDRGGTEAFF

v_call: TRBV6-2/TRBV6-3
j_call: TRBJ1-5
clone_size: many
d_call: -
cdr3_nt: TGTGCCAGCAGTTACGGGGGCGCTGGTCAGCCCCAGCATTTT
cdr3_aa: CASSYGGAGQPQHF

v_call: TRBV7-7
j_call: TRBJ2-7
clone_size: many
d_call: TRBD2
cdr3_nt: TGTGCTAGCAGCTCAGCCTGGGCTAGCGGGGCTCAAGACGAGCAGTACTTC
cdr3_aa: CASSSAWASGAQDEQYF

v_call: TRBV7-2
j_call: TRBJ2-5
clone_size: few
d_call: TRBD2
cdr3_nt: TGTGCCAGCAGCGCGGGACTAGCGGGTGAGACCCAGTACTTC
cdr3_aa: CASSAGLAGETQYF

v_call: TRBV12-3/TRBV12-4
j_call: TRBJ2-3
clone_size: few
d_call: TRBD2
cdr3_nt: TGTGCCAGCAGTTTGAGGGAGGGCCAGAAAGATACGCAGTATTTT
cdr3_aa: CASSLREGQKDTQYF

v_call: TRBV12-3/TRBV12-4
j_call: TRBJ1-1
clone_size: -
d_call: -
cdr3_nt: TGTGCCAGCAGCCTTGACGGCGTTTCTGAAGCTTTCTTT
cdr3_aa: CASSLDGVSEAFF

v_call: TRBV7-3
j_call: TRBJ2-7
clone_size: few
d_call: TRBD2
cdr3_nt: TGTGCCAGCAGCACACCGGGACTAGCGGACCTCTACGAGCAGTACTTC
cdr3_aa: CASSTPGLADLYEQYF

v_call: TRBV28
j_call: TRBJ1-2
clone_size: many
d_call: -
cdr3_nt: TGTGCCAGCAGTTCCTGGGGGTATGGCTACACCTTC
cdr3_aa: CASSSWGYGYTF

v_call: TRBV20-1
j_call: TRBJ2-5
clone_size: many
d_call: TRBD2
cdr3_nt: TGCAGTGCCAAGACTAGCGGGAGTGCCTTATGGGAGACCCAGTACTTC
cdr3_aa: CSAKTSGSALWETQYF

v_call: TRBV12-3/TRBV12-4
j_call: TRBJ1-5
clone_size: many
d_call: -
cdr3_nt: TGTGCCAGCAGTTTTTTAAGCGCTTTGGCTGGGCAGCCCCAGCATTTT
cdr3_aa: CASSFLSALAGQPQHF

v_call: TRBV5-1
j_call: TRBJ2-7
clone_size: many
d_call: -
cdr3_nt: TGCGCCAGCAGCTTTCTTACCCCCGCCGAGCAGTACTTC
cdr3_aa: CASSFLTPAEQYF

v_call: TRBV6-1
j_call: TRBJ2-5
clone_size: -
d_call: TRBD2
cdr3_nt: TGTGCCAGCAGTGAGTCGGCTAGCGGGAGGGAGACCCAGTACTTC
cdr3_aa: CASSESASGRETQYF

v_call: TRBV4-1
j_call: TRBJ1-1
clone_size: -
d_call: TRBD1
cdr3_nt: TGCGCCAGCAGCCCCCTCTTTACAGGGGACACTGAAGCTTTCTTT
cdr3_aa: CASSPLFTGDTEAFF

v_call: TRBV7-2
j_call: TRBJ2-5
clone_size: many
d_call: -
cdr3_nt: TGTGCCAGCAGCTTAGCGAGGCCCCCGGAGACCCAGTACTTC
cdr3_aa: CASSLARPPETQYF

v_call: TRBV28
j_call: TRBJ1-1
clone_size: many
d_call: -
cdr3_nt: TGTGCCAGCAGCACGGGAAAGGACCCCCTCCGGGAAGCTTTCTTT
cdr3_aa: CASSTGKDPLREAFF

v_call: TRBV19
j_call: TRBJ2-7
clone_size: -
d_call: TRBD1
cdr3_nt: TGTGCCAGTAGTATAGCCGCAGGGGGCGTTTACGAGCAGTACTTC
cdr3_aa: CASSIAAGGVYEQYF

v_call: TRBV15
j_call: TRBJ2-7
clone_size: many
d_call: -
cdr3_nt: TGTGCCACCAGCAGGCCAGGGGCTAGCGGAGTCCTACCCTACGAGCAGTACTTC
cdr3_aa: CATSRPGASGVLPYEQYF

v_call: TRBV27
j_call: TRBJ1-3
clone_size: -
d_call: TRBD1
cdr3_nt: TGTGCCAGCAGTAGACAGGGTGGTGTTGGAAACACCATATATTTT
cdr3_aa: CASSRQGGVGNTIYF

v_call: TRBV6-2/TRBV6-3
j_call: TRBJ2-2
clone_size: many
d_call: TRBD2
cdr3_nt: TGTGCCAGCAGCCAGACCCCCTCTAGCGGGACCTTCACCGGGGAGCTGTTTTTT
cdr3_aa: CASSQTPSSGTFTGELFF

v_call: TRBV5-1
j_call: TRBJ2-7
clone_size: few
d_call: TRBD1
cdr3_nt: TGCGCCAGCAGCTTGGTGGACAGGGGTCTTGAGCAGTACTTC
cdr3_aa: CASSLVDRGLEQYF

v_call: TRBV29-1
j_call: TRBJ1-1
clone_size: many
d_call: -
cdr3_nt: TGCAGCACGTCCAGGGACACTGAAGCTTTCTTT
cdr3_aa: CSTSRDTEAFF

v_call: TRBV5-1
j_call: TRBJ2-7
clone_size: -
d_call: -
cdr3_nt: TGCGCCAGCAAGCGGGACAGCAATTCCTACGAGCAGTACTTC
cdr3_aa: CASKRDSNSYEQYF

v_call: TRBV20-1
j_call: TRBJ1-1
clone_size: many
d_call: TRBD1
cdr3_nt: TGCAGTGCTAGAGGGCTGGGACAGGGAGTAACTGAAGCTTTCTTT
cdr3_aa: CSARGLGQGVTEAFF

v_call: TRBV29-1
j_call: TRBJ2-2
clone_size: -
d_call: -
cdr3_nt: TGCAGCGTCGAGCCTTCGGACACCGGGGAGCTGTTTTTT
cdr3_aa: CSVEPSDTGELFF

v_call: TRBV6-2/TRBV6-3
j_call: TRBJ1-1
clone_size: many
d_call: -
cdr3_nt: TGTGCCAGCAGTTACCCCTCTGGACAGATGAACACTGAAGCTTTCTTT
cdr3_aa: CASSYPSGQMNTEAFF

v_call: TRBV6-5
j_call: TRBJ2-7
clone_size: many
d_call: -
cdr3_nt: TGTGCCTGGCCAAAGGCAGGGACCTACGAGCAGTACTTC
cdr3_aa: CAWPKAGTYEQYF

v_call: TRBV27
j_call: TRBJ2-2
clone_size: -
d_call: TRBD1
cdr3_nt: TGTGCCAGCAGGCAGGACAGGGATAGTCCCGGGGAGCTGTTTTTT
cdr3_aa: CASRQDRDSPGELFF

v_call: TRBV5-1
j_call: TRBJ2-2
clone_size: many
d_call: -
cdr3_nt: TGTGCCAGCAGTTTACGGGAGAGCGGGGAGCTGTTTTTT
cdr3_aa: CASSLRESGELFF

v_call: TRBV29-1
j_call: TRBJ2-7
clone_size: -
d_call: TRBD2
cdr3_nt: TGCAGCGTGGCCGGGACTAGCGGGCCCAATTTAACCTACGAGCAGTACTTC
cdr3_aa: CSVAGTSGPNLTYEQYF

v_call: TRBV19
j_call: TRBJ2-7
clone_size: many
d_call: TRBD1
cdr3_nt: TGTGCCACCTCGGACAGGGGTTCCTACGAGCAGTACTTC
cdr3_aa: CATSDRGSYEQYF

v_call: TRBV28
j_call: TRBJ1-1
clone_size: many
d_call: -
cdr3_nt: TGTGCCAGCAGTTTAGAGTCGATCAGAGGGGCTGAAGCTTTCTTT
cdr3_aa: CASSLESIRGAEAFF

v_call: TRBV7-8
j_call: TRBJ2-3
clone_size: few
d_call: -
cdr3_nt: TGTGCCAGCAGCCTCCGTGAGACTTCAGATACGCAGTATTTT
cdr3_aa: CASSLRETSDTQYF

v_call: TRBV5-5
j_call: TRBJ2-2
clone_size: many
d_call: -
cdr3_nt: TGTGCCAGCAGCGATTTCAGAGGGACCACAACCGGGGAGCTGTTTTTT
cdr3_aa: CASSDFRGTTTGELFF

v_call: TRBV11-2
j_call: TRBJ1-2
clone_size: few
d_call: -
cdr3_nt: TGTGCCAGCAGCTTCGGGGGGGTGAGGGGCGCATCATATGGCTACACCTTC
cdr3_aa: CASSFGGVRGASYGYTF

v_call: TRBV10-3
j_call: TRBJ2-7
clone_size: many
d_call: -
cdr3_nt: TGTGCCATCGGATACAGGGACGAGCAGTACTTC
cdr3_aa: CAIGYRDEQYF

v_call: TRBV9
j_call: TRBJ1-1
clone_size: many
d_call: -
cdr3_nt: TGTGCCAGCAGCGTAGATTTATTGGGGGCAGGCACTGAAGCTTTCTTT
cdr3_aa: CASSVDLLGAGTEAFF

v_call: TRBV14
j_call: TRBJ2-2
clone_size: -
d_call: -
cdr3_nt: TGTGCCAGCAGCCAACAGGGGGGAACCGGGGAGCTGTTTTTT
cdr3_aa: CASSQQGGTGELFF

v_call: TRBV10-1
j_call: TRBJ1-1
clone_size: -
d_call: -
cdr3_nt: TGCGCCAGCAGCGACAACTCAGGAGGCACTGAAGCTTTCTTT
cdr3_aa: CASSDNSGGTEAFF

v_call: TRBV2
j_call: TRBJ2-7
clone_size: many
d_call: -
cdr3_nt: TGTGCCAGCAGTGATAAGGGCTACGAGCAGTACTTC
cdr3_aa: CASSDKGYEQYF

v_call: TRBV20-1
j_call: TRBJ2-5
clone_size: few
d_call: TRBD2
cdr3_nt: TGCAGTGCTAGAGATGACACTCGGGGACTAGCGGTCCTCAACCAAGAGACCCAGTACTTC
cdr3_aa: CSARDDTRGLAVLNQETQYF

v_call: TRBV15
j_call: TRBJ2-7
clone_size: many
d_call: TRBD2
cdr3_nt: TGTGCCACCGGGACTAGCGGGAGTTACGAGCGGTACTTC
cdr3_aa: CATGTSGSYERYF

v_call: TRBV6-5
j_call: TRBJ2-7
clone_size: -
d_call: TRBD2
cdr3_nt: TGTGCCAGCAGTTACTCTTGGACTAGCGGGAGGAACGAGCAGTACTTC
cdr3_aa: CASSYSWTSGRNEQYF

v_call: TRBV10-3
j_call: TRBJ2-7
clone_size: many
d_call: TRBD2
cdr3_nt: TGTGCCATCAGAGGACTAGCAGCCTCTGGGGACCACGAGCAGTACTTC
cdr3_aa: CAIRGLAASGDHEQYF

v_call: TRBV4-1
j_call: TRBJ2-5
clone_size: few
d_call: -
cdr3_nt: TGCGCCAGCAGCCAAGATAGGGGGAACCAAGAGACCCAGTACTTC
cdr3_aa: CASSQDRGNQETQYF

v_call: TRBV5-1
j_call: TRBJ2-1
clone_size: -
d_call: TRBD1
cdr3_nt: TGCGCCAGCAGCTTGGCCAAAGGACAGGGGCCGTGGTCCTACAATGAGCAGTTCTTC
cdr3_aa: CASSLAKGQGPWSYNEQFF

v_call: TRBV20-1
j_call: TRBJ2-7
clone_size: few
d_call: TRBD2
cdr3_nt: TGCAGTATCACTCAGGGACTAGCGGAAAGAGAGCAGTACTTC
cdr3_aa: CSITQGLAEREQYF

v_call: TRBV2
j_call: TRBJ2-7
clone_size: many
d_call: -
cdr3_nt: TGTGCCAGCAGTGAAGGAGGGGCGGGTTACGAGCAGTACTTC
cdr3_aa: CASSEGGAGYEQYF

v_call: TRBV19
j_call: TRBJ1-1
clone_size: many
d_call: -
cdr3_nt: TGTGCCAGTACCGGACGGGAAAACACTGAAGCTTTCTTT
cdr3_aa: CASTGRENTEAFF

v_call: TRBV27
j_call: TRBJ2-7
clone_size: many
d_call: -
cdr3_nt: TGTGCCAGCAGTTCCCAGGGATACTCCTACGAGCAGTACTTC
cdr3_aa: CASSSQGYSYEQYF

v_call: TRBV28
j_call: TRBJ2-6
clone_size: few
d_call: -
cdr3_nt: TGTGCCAGCATCGGACCGCCTTACTCTGGGGCCAACGTCCTGACTTTC
cdr3_aa: CASIGPPYSGANVLTF

v_call: TRBV28
j_call: TRBJ1-1
clone_size: -
d_call: -
cdr3_nt: TGTGCCAGCAGTTTCTGGGGAAGTCCTGAAGCTTTCTTT
cdr3_aa: CASSFWGSPEAFF

v_call: TRBV11-3
j_call: TRBJ2-4
clone_size: -
d_call: TRBD2
cdr3_nt: TGTGCCAGCAGCTTAGCCCTAGCGGGAGTTCCCGCGTACATTCAGTACTTC
cdr3_aa: CASSLALAGVPAYIQYF